This T cell receptor beta chain was recovered during a study of shared clonotypes between healthy human individuals. Repertoires were generated with immunoSEQ multiplex PCR, while TCRdb's copy carries only in-frame clones and drops some. This sample carries under 1,900,000 clones, 98% of them seen once, and the ten largest clones take around 0.38%. From CD4+ cells came CD45RA+ naive and CD45RA-negative memory subsets. Germline CDR1 is MGHDK and CDR2 is SYGVNS. Trimming pared 2 bases from V and 1 base from J, leaving 20 bases between. The CDR3 sequence is 18 residues long. The sequenced sample consisted of naive CD4+ T cells sorted from blood. The subset: CD45RA+ positively selected. The sequence came from a man aged 30 to 39 in good health. V gene TRBV25-1 combines with J gene TRBJ2-5; D possibly corresponds to TRBD2 (6 bases). This chain's CDR3 is CASSETPGRWGTQETQYF. The CDR3 DNA sequence: TGTGCCAGCAGTGAAACTCCAGGGAGGTGGGGGACCCAAGAGACCCAGTACTTC.